This T cell receptor (beta chain) comes out of a study of cytomegalovirus exposure and HLA in healthy donors. Study at large: Findings of an earlier analysis included about 120 million unique TCR beta sequences from some 190 million T cells. Study-level points and caveats: A later analysis appeared to link common viral pathogens to several of the most significant clusters.

A note on this clone: Antigen unknown.

The PCR was carried out with 60 Vbeta primers and 13 Jbeta primers. The assay was immunoSEQ multiplex PCR, and TCRdb's table has in-frame clones only and misses some. The data contain 110,000 to 150,000 clones, about 85% of them singletons. Trimming removed 1 base at V and 4 bases at J, with 15 bases between. The CDR3 covers 16 residues. Germline V CDR1 and CDR2: SGHRS, YFSETQ. V gene TRBV5-1 combines with J gene TRBJ1-3, with D perhaps TRBD1 (5 bases). Input material: PBMCs. This TCR was recovered from a boy between 2 and 10 years old in good health and CMV-seronegative. CDR3 in amino acids: CASSLSGIATGNTIYF. CDR3 DNA sequence: TGCGCCAGCAGCTTGTCAGGGATTGCGACAGGAAACACCATATATTTT. Full variable domain (outside the CDR3, taken from reference TRBV5-1 and TRBJ1-3): KAGVTQTPRYLIKTRGQQVTLSCSPISGHRSVSWYQQTPGQGLQFLFEYFSETQRNKGNFPGRFSGRQFSNSRSEMNVSTLELGDSALYLCASSLSGIATGNTIYFGEGSWLTVV.